These T cell receptor beta chains were read from a single sample in a study of T cell responses to AZD1222 COVID-19 vaccine. The data were produced by immunoSEQ multiplex PCR, yet TCRdb's version contains in-frame clones alone and is incomplete. The profile shows 95,000 to 150,000 clones, 75% to 90% of them singletons. Source: peripheral blood, taken 28 days after the second AZD1222 dose. The receptors stem from an adult who received the AZD1222 COVID-19 vaccine. CDR3s include the opening cysteine and the closing phenylalanine or tryptophan. A D gene is named only where the DNA matches it firmly. Only part of the rows carry a size: once, few, many, or a class if the clone is expanded.

D gene: TRBD1
clone size: few
J gene: TRBJ2-1
V gene: TRBV30
CDR3 protein: CAWSVRGQIIYNEQFF
CDR3 DNA: TGTGCCTGGAGTGTACGGGGACAGATAATCTACAATGAGCAGTTCTTC

D gene: .
clone size: .
J gene: TRBJ1-4
V gene: TRBV5-1
CDR3 protein: CASSLGGDLFGNEKLFF
CDR3 DNA: TGCGCCAGCAGCTTGGGGGGAGACCTGTTCGGAAATGAAAAACTGTTTTTT

D gene: TRBD1
clone size: .
J gene: TRBJ1-2
V gene: TRBV24-1
CDR3 protein: CATSGGTGYGYTF
CDR3 DNA: TGTGCCACCAGTGGTGGGACAGGGTATGGCTACACCTTC

D gene: TRBD2
clone size: .
J gene: TRBJ2-2
V gene: TRBV9
CDR3 protein: CASSVGTSGSTGELFF
CDR3 DNA: TGTGCCAGCAGCGTAGGGACTAGCGGGAGCACCGGGGAGCTGTTTTTT

D gene: TRBD1
clone size: .
J gene: TRBJ2-7
V gene: TRBV5-1
CDR3 protein: CASMIRTGDYEQYF
CDR3 DNA: TGCGCCAGCATGATAAGGACAGGGGACTACGAGCAGTACTTC

D gene: .
clone size: .
J gene: TRBJ2-2
V gene: TRBV14
CDR3 protein: CASSREAGTGELFF
CDR3 DNA: TGTGCCAGCAGCCGGGAAGCAGGGACCGGGGAGCTGTTTTTT

D gene: .
clone size: .
J gene: TRBJ2-1
V gene: TRBV6-2/TRBV6-3
CDR3 protein: CASSYGVEQFF
CDR3 DNA: TGTGCCAGCAGTTACGGTGTGGAGCAGTTCTTC

D gene: TRBD1
clone size: .
J gene: TRBJ1-6
V gene: TRBV6-5
CDR3 protein: CASRRNRGENSPLHF
CDR3 DNA: TGTGCCAGCAGAAGGAACAGGGGAGAAAATTCACCCCTCCACTTT

D gene: .
clone size: .
J gene: TRBJ2-5
V gene: TRBV7-8
CDR3 protein: CASSLNLGSRETQYF
CDR3 DNA: TGTGCCAGCAGCTTAAATCTTGGCTCTCGGGAGACCCAGTACTTC

D gene: .
clone size: once
J gene: TRBJ2-1
V gene: TRBV6-5
CDR3 protein: CASKMTKSSYNEQFF
CDR3 DNA: TGTGCCAGCAAAATGACAAAGAGCTCCTACAATGAGCAGTTCTTC

D gene: .
clone size: .
J gene: TRBJ2-2
V gene: TRBV7-8
CDR3 protein: CASSLVRRTGELFF
CDR3 DNA: TGTGCCAGCAGCTTAGTCCGGAGGACCGGGGAGCTGTTTTTT

D gene: TRBD1
clone size: .
J gene: TRBJ2-7
V gene: TRBV24-1
CDR3 protein: CATRGTGASEQYF
CDR3 DNA: TGTGCCACCAGGGGGACAGGGGCCAGCGAGCAGTACTTC

D gene: .
clone size: once
J gene: TRBJ1-5
V gene: TRBV18
CDR3 protein: CASSRGAAERGNQPQHF
CDR3 DNA: TGTGCCAGCTCACGGGGGGCTGCCGAACGTGGCAATCAGCCCCAGCATTTT

D gene: .
clone size: .
J gene: TRBJ2-3
V gene: TRBV29-1
CDR3 protein: CSVAGEGADTQYF
CDR3 DNA: TGCAGCGTTGCAGGGGAAGGCGCAGATACGCAGTATTTT

D gene: .
clone size: .
J gene: TRBJ2-5
V gene: TRBV19
CDR3 protein: CASSIMGGTQYF
CDR3 DNA: TGTGCCAGTAGTATTATGGGTGGGACCCAGTACTTC

D gene: .
clone size: .
J gene: TRBJ1-2
V gene: TRBV29-1
CDR3 protein: CSVASRGWDGYTF
CDR3 DNA: TGCAGCGTCGCCTCCAGGGGCTGGGATGGCTACACCTTC

D gene: TRBD1
clone size: .
J gene: TRBJ2-4
V gene: TRBV4-1
CDR3 protein: CASSQMTGGGDIQYF
CDR3 DNA: TGCGCCAGCAGCCAGATGACAGGGGGCGGGGACATTCAGTACTTC

D gene: .
clone size: .
J gene: TRBJ1-1
V gene: TRBV7-9
CDR3 protein: CASSTQTGNTEAFF
CDR3 DNA: TGTGCCAGCAGCACCCAGACAGGGAACACTGAAGCTTTCTTT

D gene: TRBD1
clone size: .
J gene: TRBJ1-6
V gene: TRBV6-5
CDR3 protein: CASKTGDGYNSPLHF
CDR3 DNA: TGTGCCAGCAAGACAGGGGACGGTTATAATTCACCCCTCCACTTT

D gene: .
clone size: .
J gene: TRBJ2-7
V gene: TRBV5-1
CDR3 protein: CASSPTGTGKSYEQYF
CDR3 DNA: TGCGCCAGCAGTCCAACCGGGACGGGTAAATCCTACGAGCAGTACTTC

D gene: .
clone size: .
J gene: TRBJ2-3
V gene: TRBV3-1/TRBV3-2
CDR3 protein: CASSQVAVGAQYF
CDR3 DNA: TGTGCCAGCAGCCAAGTTGCGGTGGGAGCGCAGTATTTT

D gene: TRBD1
clone size: .
J gene: TRBJ2-2
V gene: TRBV30
CDR3 protein: CAWSKQGAGELFF
CDR3 DNA: TGTGCCTGGAGTAAGCAGGGGGCCGGGGAGCTGTTTTTT

D gene: TRBD2
clone size: .
J gene: TRBJ2-5
V gene: TRBV3-1/TRBV3-2
CDR3 protein: CASSPEAGGRETQYF
CDR3 DNA: TGTGCCAGCAGCCCGGAGGCGGGGGGGCGGGAGACCCAGTACTTC

D gene: TRBD1
clone size: once
J gene: TRBJ1-1
V gene: TRBV7-6
CDR3 protein: CASSSGQGWLNTEAFF
CDR3 DNA: TGTGCCAGCAGCTCAGGACAGGGATGGCTGAACACTGAAGCTTTCTTT

D gene: TRBD1
clone size: .
J gene: TRBJ2-6
V gene: TRBV3-1/TRBV3-2
CDR3 protein: CASSQDRVPGANVLTF
CDR3 DNA: TGTGCCAGCAGCCAGGACAGGGTGCCTGGGGCCAACGTCCTGACTTTC

D gene: TRBD2
clone size: .
J gene: TRBJ2-5
V gene: TRBV11-2
CDR3 protein: CASSLAGGGAWETQYF
CDR3 DNA: TGTGCCAGCAGCTTAGCCGGCGGGGGGGCCTGGGAGACCCAGTACTTC

D gene: .
clone size: .
J gene: TRBJ1-2
V gene: TRBV6-6
CDR3 protein: CASEGWNYGYTF
CDR3 DNA: TGTGCCAGCGAGGGATGGAACTATGGCTACACCTTC

D gene: TRBD1
clone size: .
J gene: TRBJ2-1
V gene: TRBV7-9
CDR3 protein: CASSTGQGRVNEQFF
CDR3 DNA: TGTGCCAGCAGCACTGGACAGGGGAGGGTCAATGAGCAGTTCTTC

D gene: .
clone size: .
J gene: TRBJ2-2
V gene: TRBV21-1
CDR3 protein: CASSKIGPLRTGTTYTGELFF
CDR3 DNA: TGTGCCAGCAGCAAGATCGGGCCTCTTCGAACAGGGACCACTTACACCGGGGAGCTGTTTTTT

D gene: .
clone size: .
J gene: TRBJ1-4
V gene: TRBV4-1
CDR3 protein: CASSKGNSPNEKLFF
CDR3 DNA: TGCGCCAGCAGCAAAGGGAACAGTCCTAATGAAAAACTGTTTTTT

D gene: TRBD1
clone size: once
J gene: TRBJ1-2
V gene: TRBV5-6
CDR3 protein: CASSRDRAQGYTF
CDR3 DNA: TGTGCCAGCAGCCGGGACAGGGCCCAAGGCTACACCTTC

D gene: TRBD1
clone size: .
J gene: TRBJ1-2
V gene: TRBV7-2
CDR3 protein: CTSSSPGQGPMVYGYTF
CDR3 DNA: TGTACCAGCAGCTCTCCGGGACAGGGACCAATGGTCTATGGCTACACCTTC

D gene: TRBD1
clone size: .
J gene: TRBJ2-5
V gene: TRBV19
CDR3 protein: CASSIGTGAAHQETQYF
CDR3 DNA: TGTGCCAGTAGTATCGGGACAGGGGCCGCTCACCAAGAGACCCAGTACTTC

D gene: TRBD2
clone size: .
J gene: TRBJ2-1
V gene: TRBV5-1
CDR3 protein: CASSTILAGGSNEQFF
CDR3 DNA: TGCGCCAGCAGCACCATTCTAGCGGGGGGCTCCAATGAGCAGTTCTTC

D gene: .
clone size: .
J gene: TRBJ1-1
V gene: TRBV5-5
CDR3 protein: CASSLAVTANTEAFF
CDR3 DNA: TGTGCCAGCAGCTTGGCGGTTACAGCGAACACTGAAGCTTTCTTT

D gene: .
clone size: .
J gene: TRBJ2-3
V gene: TRBV2
CDR3 protein: CASSTHRVNTDTQYF
CDR3 DNA: TGTGCCAGCAGTACACACCGGGTTAACACAGATACGCAGTATTTT

D gene: TRBD2
clone size: .
J gene: TRBJ2-2
V gene: TRBV5-1
CDR3 protein: CASSLGGLGTSGTGELFF
CDR3 DNA: TGCGCCAGCAGCTTGGGAGGTTTGGGGACTAGCGGGACCGGGGAGCTGTTTTTT

D gene: .
clone size: .
J gene: TRBJ1-2
V gene: TRBV7-2
CDR3 protein: CASSLGGTDGYTF
CDR3 DNA: TGTGCCAGCAGCTTAGGGGGGACTGATGGCTACACCTTC

D gene: TRBD1
clone size: medium-sized
J gene: TRBJ2-3
V gene: TRBV3-1/TRBV3-2
CDR3 protein: CASSPDRGKTDTQYF
CDR3 DNA: TGTGCCAGCAGCCCGGACAGGGGAAAGACAGATACGCAGTATTTT

D gene: TRBD1
clone size: .
J gene: TRBJ2-2
V gene: TRBV12-5
CDR3 protein: CASGLGGQGRAGELFF
CDR3 DNA: TGTGCTAGTGGTTTGGGGGGACAGGGTAGGGCCGGGGAGCTGTTTTTT

D gene: .
clone size: .
J gene: TRBJ1-1
V gene: TRBV7-9
CDR3 protein: CASTRGDGEAFF
CDR3 DNA: TGTGCCAGCACCCGGGGGGACGGAGAAGCTTTCTTT

D gene: .
clone size: .
J gene: TRBJ2-3
V gene: TRBV27
CDR3 protein: CASSFSGATSTDTQYF
CDR3 DNA: TGTGCCAGCAGTTTCTCAGGGGCTACTAGCACAGATACGCAGTATTTT

D gene: TRBD1
clone size: .
J gene: TRBJ1-2
V gene: TRBV7-8
CDR3 protein: CASSFPPGQGLSYGYTF
CDR3 DNA: TGTGCCAGCAGTTTTCCACCGGGACAGGGGTTGTCCTATGGCTACACCTTC

D gene: .
clone size: .
J gene: TRBJ1-1
V gene: TRBV7-2
CDR3 protein: CASTTLAVSGIMNTEAFF
CDR3 DNA: TGTGCCAGCACCACCTTAGCCGTTTCCGGGATCATGAACACTGAAGCTTTCTTT

D gene: .
clone size: .
J gene: TRBJ1-2
V gene: TRBV5-1
CDR3 protein: CASRIDTGNYGYTF
CDR3 DNA: TGCGCCAGCAGGATAGACACAGGGAATTATGGCTACACCTTC